The entry that follows covers one T cell receptor beta chain sequence. This sample is drawn from a study of blood T cell repertoires in COVID-19. On the study more broadly: Donors in the United States, Italy and Spain gave samples during acute or convalescent COVID-19. Sample material is recorded as cDNA or gDNA derived from T cells, B-cell-depleted T cells, or PBMCs.

The CDR3 spans 15 residues. CDR1 is MNHEY and CDR2 is SVGEGT in the germline V gene. J was trimmed by 0 bases and V by 6 bases; bases with no gene match: 7. How the authors handled the data: Scientists estimated how many nucleated cells there were by amplifying reference gene primers. TCRdb keeps only in-frame clones here, not all; method: immunoSEQ multiplex PCR. That table supplies the V and J calls and clone size; D and trimming were determined from the DNA. The profile shows 130,000 or so clones, roughly 80% of them singletons. Material for sequencing was peripheral blood. This TCR derives from a human donor in a cohort sampled during active COVID-19. This chain joins TRBV6-2 or TRBV6-3 and TRBJ1-2, with TRBD1 matching over 7 bases. The CDR3 DNA reads TGTGCCAGCAGCACGAGACAGGGAGCTAACTATGGCTACACCTTC. It encodes CASSTRQGANYGYTF.